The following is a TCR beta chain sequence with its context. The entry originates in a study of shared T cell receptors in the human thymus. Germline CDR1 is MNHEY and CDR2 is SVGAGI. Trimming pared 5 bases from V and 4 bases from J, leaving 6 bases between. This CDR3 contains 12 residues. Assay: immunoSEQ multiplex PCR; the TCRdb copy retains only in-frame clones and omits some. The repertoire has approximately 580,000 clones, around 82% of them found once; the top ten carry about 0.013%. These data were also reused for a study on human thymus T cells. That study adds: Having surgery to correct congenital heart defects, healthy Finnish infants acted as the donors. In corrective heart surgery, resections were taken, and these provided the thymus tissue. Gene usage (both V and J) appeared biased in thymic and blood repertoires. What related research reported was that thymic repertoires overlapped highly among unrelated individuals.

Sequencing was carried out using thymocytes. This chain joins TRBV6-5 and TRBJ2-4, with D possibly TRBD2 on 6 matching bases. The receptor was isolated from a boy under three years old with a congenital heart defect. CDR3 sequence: CASSGGKNIQYF. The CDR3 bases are TGTGCCAGCAGTGGAGGGAAAAACATTCAGTACTTC.